Below, 18 T cell receptor beta chains from the same sample are listed, as sequenced in a study of blood T cell repertoires in COVID-19. Only in-frame clones appear in the TCRdb table, and some are missing; sequencing was by immunoSEQ multiplex PCR. Of fewer than 250,000 clones listed, approximately 87% are singletons. The specimen sequenced was peripheral blood. The receptors were gathered from a woman in her forties or fifties with acute or convalescent COVID-19.

The rearrangement links TRBV11-3 to TRBJ2-3, with 8 bases fitting TRBD1. Germline-derived CDR1 and CDR2 are SGHNT and YENEEA. This CDR3 has 15 amino acids. V shed 3 bases and J 2 bases; nucleotides not matched to a gene: 4. The CDR3 coding sequence is TGTGCCAGCAGCTTGGACAGGGCTTACACAGATACGCAGTATTTT. It translates to CASSLDRAYTDTQYF.

J is TRBJ1-1 and V is TRBV7-9, with 11 bases matching TRBD1. In germline, CDR1 is SEHNR, CDR2 FQNEAQ (reference sequence). J lost 7 bases, V lost 6 bases, and 4 bases had no gene match. The CDR3 length is 13 residues. Here the CDR3 reads CASRRTGGHEAFF. CDR3 coding DNA: TGTGCCAGCAGACGGACAGGGGGCCATGAAGCTTTCTTT. Variable domain in full (rest from reference TRBV7-9 and TRBJ1-1): DTGVSQNPRHKITKRGQNVTFRCDPISEHNRLYWYRQTLGQGPEFLTYFQNEAQLEKSRLLSDRFSAERPKGSFSTLEIQRTEQGDSAMYLCASRRTGGHEAFFGQGTRLTVV.

The rearrangement joins TRBV5-1 to TRBJ1-4, with 9 bases lining up with TRBD1. Trimming at V came to 4 bases and at J to 4 bases, leaving 2 bases not matched to a gene. The length of the CDR3 is 14 residues. The germline gives CDR1 SGHRS, CDR2 YFSETQ. The CDR3 DNA reads as TGCGCCAGCAGCGTGGGACAGGGTAATGAAAAACTGTTTTTT. Amino acid sequence: CASSVGQGNEKLFF. Full variable domain (rest looked up from reference TRBV5-1 and TRBJ1-4): KAGVTQTPRYLIKTRGQQVTLSCSPISGHRSVSWYQQTPGQGLQFLFEYFSETQRNKGNFPGRFSGRQFSNSRSEMNVSTLELGDSALYLCASSVGQGNEKLFFGSGTQLSVL.

The chain recombines TRBV5-1 with TRBJ2-3, with TRBD2 matching over 13 bases. V trimming: 4 bases; J trimming: 6 bases; junction bases outside the gene matches: 5. The CDR3 is 15 amino acids. Germline V gene data show CDR1 as SGHRS and CDR2 as YFSETQ. Here the CDR3 reads CASSMGLAGWDTQYF. The CDR3 DNA reads TGCGCCAGCAGCATGGGACTAGCGGGATGGGATACGCAGTATTTT.

The chain has TRBV29-1 and TRBJ2-3; 9 nucleotides align to TRBD2. CDR3 size: 14 residues. J was trimmed by 0 bases and V by 5 bases; bases with no gene match: 3. CDR1 is SQVTM and CDR2 is ANQGSEA in the germline V gene. CDR3 DNA: TGCAGCGTTCTCGGGACTAGCAGCACAGATACGCAGTATTTT. This sequence encodes CSVLGTSSTDTQYF.

V gene TRBV4-1 combines with J gene TRBJ2-1; 8 positions match TRBD2. CDR3 length: 14 residues. The V segment lost 4 bases and the J segment 7 bases; nucleotides outside the gene matches: 6. CDR1 and CDR2 (germline): MGHRA, YSYEKL. CDR3 region: CASSLQRERNEQFF. As DNA, the CDR3 is TGCGCCAGCAGCCTTCAGCGGGAGCGAAATGAGCAGTTCTTC.

The chain joins TRBV5-1 to TRBJ1-4, with D perhaps TRBD1 (5 bases). The germline V gene encodes CDR1 SGHRS and CDR2 YFSETQ. With 4 bases removed from V and 0 bases from J, the gap between germline ends came to 7 bases. CDR3 length: 14 amino acids. The CDR3 region is CASSKTATNEKLFF. For the CDR3, the DNA is TGCGCCAGCAGCAAGACAGCAACTAATGAAAAACTGTTTTTT.

This clone turned up a few times. The rearrangement joins TRBV10-3 to TRBJ2-5, with 10 bases identical to TRBD2. From germline, CDR1 is ENHRY and CDR2 SYGVKD. The CDR3 extends over 15 amino acids. Trimming at V came to 11 bases and at J to 3 bases, leaving 12 bases not matched to a gene. CDR3 protein: CASRGSGGAEETQYF. In DNA, the CDR3 is TGTGCCTCCAGGGGAAGCGGGGGGGCCGAAGAGACCCAGTACTTC.

This rearrangement joins TRBV5-1 to TRBJ1-4; maybe TRBD1 (6 bases). Germline V gene sequence: CDR1 SGHRS, CDR2 YFSETQ. V lost 0 bases to trimming and J lost 8 bases, with 17 bases between them. The CDR3 runs 16 residues. Here the CDR3 DNA reads TGCGCCAGCAGCTTGGGGATACAGGGAAAAGGCGAAAAACTGTTTTTT. Encoded protein: CASSLGIQGKGEKLFF.

This chain joins TRBV7-7 and TRBJ2-1; TRBD1 matches at 7 bases. V dropped 4 bases and J dropped 4; count of bases not matched to a gene: 1. Looked up from germline, CDR1 is SSHAT and CDR2 is FNYEAQ (reference sequence). CDR3 size: 13 residues. The CDR3 loop reads CASSSDRYNEQFF. CDR3 DNA: TGTGCCAGCAGCTCGGACAGGTACAATGAGCAGTTCTTC.

Only a few counts were recorded for this clone. The V call is TRBV10-3, the J call TRBJ2-5; 13 nucleotides align to TRBD2. The CDR3 is 14 amino acids. The ends lost 4 bases at V and 5 bases at J; junction bases unmatched: 1. Looked up from germline, CDR1 is ENHRY and CDR2 is SYGVKD. The CDR3: CAISGTSGSETQYF. The DNA for the CDR3 is TGTGCCATCAGTGGGACTAGCGGGAGTGAGACCCAGTACTTC.

DNA for the CDR3: TGTGCCTGGAGTCTGAGGGCCTACGAGCAGTACTTC. Translating it yields CAWSLRAYEQYF. The chain recombines TRBV30 with TRBJ2-7; D is possibly TRBD2 (5 bases). Germline assignment: CDR1 GTSNPN and CDR2 SVGIG (reference sequence). The CDR3 contains 12 residues. The ends were cut back, 2 bases at V and 2 bases at J, with 7 bases in the middle.

The rearrangement links TRBV30 to TRBJ1-4, with 7 bases identical to TRBD1. Germline loops: CDR1 GTSNPN, CDR2 SVGIG (reference sequence). Unmatched junction bases numbered 11, after V lost 8 bases and J lost 8 bases. CDR3 length: 13 amino acids. The CDR3 protein is CAINHRGWEKLFF. The CDR3 DNA reads TGTGCCATAAATCACAGGGGTTGGGAAAAACTGTTTTTT.

J is TRBJ1-1 and V is TRBV5-1, with TRBD1 as a possible D gene (6 bases). Germline CDR1 is SGHRS and CDR2 is YFSETQ. The CDR3 extends over 14 amino acids. V shed 2 bases and J shed 4 bases, with 12 bases lying between them. The CDR3 loop is CASSFGGTGTEAFF. The DNA for the CDR3 is TGCGCCAGCAGCTTTGGGGGCACGGGCACTGAAGCTTTCTTT.

J is TRBJ2-2 and V is TRBV7-3; 8 nucleotides align to TRBD2. CDR3 length: 18 residues. With 4 bases clipped from V and 6 bases from J, the junction kept 16 bases outside the gene matches. Germline CDR1 reads SGHTA; CDR2 reads FQGTGA. The CDR3 reads CASSSPRYAGGISGELFF. Here the CDR3 DNA reads TGTGCCAGCAGCTCTCCCCGCTATGCGGGGGGTATCTCCGGGGAGCTGTTTTTT.

The J gene is TRBJ1-4, the V gene TRBV7-2; 9 bases match TRBD1. The CDR3 is 16 residues long. Looked up from germline, CDR1 is SGHTA and CDR2 is FQGNSA. Unmatched junction bases numbered 8, after V lost 5 bases and J lost 4 bases. The CDR3 is CASSPYRGPNNEKLFF. The CDR3, as DNA: TGTGCCAGCAGCCCTTACAGGGGGCCAAATAATGAAAAACTGTTTTTT.

This clone has a handful of counts. This sequence joins TRBV19 and TRBJ1-2; TRBD1 matches at 9 bases. This CDR3 contains 13 residues. The trim removed 5 bases at V and 10 bases at J, leaving 8 bases unmatched. The germline gives CDR1 LNHDA, CDR2 SQIVND (reference sequence). In nucleotides, the CDR3 is TGTGCCAGTAGTTTGACACGGGACAGGGACTACACCTTC. This translates into CASSLTRDRDYTF.

The rearrangement uses TRBV19 and TRBJ2-7, with a weak D call TRBD1 (6 bases). This CDR3 contains 15 residues. CDR1 LNHDA and CDR2 SQIVND come from the germline V gene (reference sequence). The V and J ends lost 7 bases and 3 bases respectively, with 19 bases between them. The CDR3 nucleotides read TGTGCCAGTATCCCACAGGGAATAATAGACTACGAGCAGTACTTC. This codes for CASIPQGIIDYEQYF. Drawing the rest from reference TRBV19 and TRBJ2-7, the complete variable domain is DGGITQSPKYLFRKEGQNVTLSCEQNLNHDAMYWYRQDPGQGLRLIYYSQIVNDFQKGDIAEGYSVSREKKESFPLTVTSAQKNPTAFYLCASIPQGIIDYEQYFGPGTRLTVT.